One and the same sample provided the 19 T cell receptor beta chains below, sequenced in a study of T cell changes during pregnancy in multiple sclerosis. The method was immunoSEQ multiplex PCR; TCRdb's version includes in-frame clones alone and lacks a portion of them. Of about 49,000 clones listed, roughly 94% are singletons. Sequences were derived from CD8+ T cells from peripheral blood mononuclear cells, sampled in the first trimester of pregnancy. The receptor set was obtained from a female donor with multiple sclerosis, enrolled in a pregnancy study.

The chain uses TRBV9 and TRBJ2-1; 15 positions agree with TRBD2. The germline V gene has CDR1 SGDLS and CDR2 YYNGEE. The junction had 8 bases not matched to a gene; V was cut back by 7 bases and J by 9 bases. CDR3 length equals 15 residues. The CDR3 DNA reads as TGTGCCAGCGGACTAGCGGGAGGGCCCCCAAGTGAGCAGTTCTTC. This gives the protein CASGLAGGPPSEQFF.

The chain is built from TRBV9 and TRBJ2-1; 13 bases match TRBD2. In germline, CDR1 is SGDLS, CDR2 YYNGEE. J gave up 8 bases and V 4 bases, and 9 bases lay outside the gene matches. This CDR3 spans 16 amino acids. Here the CDR3 reads CASSPGGLAGSYEQFF. The DNA of the CDR3 is TGTGCCAGCAGCCCAGGGGGACTAGCGGGATCCTATGAGCAGTTCTTC.

The rearrangement links TRBV21-1 to TRBJ2-7; the D call TRBD1 from the table was never checked on the DNA. TRBV21-1 is designated a pseudogene. The CDR3 runs to 15 residues. CDR3 sequence: CASSKVDRKSYEQYF. In DNA, the CDR3 is TGTGCCAGCAGCAAAGTGGACAGGAAATCCTACGAGCAGTACTTC.

The V and J genes are TRBV6-5 and TRBJ2-1, with 7 positions matching TRBD2. CDR3 length: 13 residues. Germline CDR1 and CDR2: MNHEY and SVGAGI. V was pared by 7 bases and J by 9 bases, with 9 bases of the junction left unmatched. The CDR3 loop reads CASKVGGWGEQFF. The CDR3 nucleotides are TGTGCCAGCAAGGTGGGAGGGTGGGGTGAGCAGTTCTTC.

This clone is a singleton in its sample. This chain uses TRBV4-2 with TRBJ2-2; D is uncertain. The V gene lost 0 bases and the J gene lost 0 bases, with 8 bases spanning the gap. Germline V gives CDR1 LGHNA, CDR2 YNFKEQ. The CDR3 consists of 16 residues. The CDR3 DNA is TGTGCCAGCAGCCAAGAGTCGCGAACGAACACCGGGGAGCTGTTTTTT. Its protein product is CASSQESRTNTGELFF.

The chain links TRBV19 to TRBJ2-7, with a tentative D call TRBD2 (6 bases). The CDR3 spans 13 residues. Looked up from germline, CDR1 is LNHDA and CDR2 is SQIVND (reference sequence). The V end lost 3 bases, the J end lost 7 bases, and 13 bases lay between the germline ends. CDR3 loop: CASSIMAGREQYF. CDR3 sequence (DNA): TGTGCCAGTAGTATCATGGCAGGGAGGGAGCAGTACTTC.

V is TRBV4-2 and J is TRBJ1-2, with 7 bases aligning to TRBD1. Germline V lookup: CDR1 LGHNA, CDR2 YNFKEQ. The V segment lost 1 base and the J segment 6 bases; nucleotides outside the gene matches: 8. The CDR3 length is 15 residues. CDR3 coding DNA: TGTGCCAGCAGCCAAGGACAGGGCGAGAAGAATGGCTACACCTTC. Translation gives CASSQGQGEKNGYTF.

This clone has more than one count but fewer than ten. This chain connects TRBV4-2 to TRBJ2-2; weak D call: TRBD1 (5 bases). CDR1 and CDR2 from the germline V gene are LGHNA and YNFKEQ. This CDR3 is built from 18 residues. The germline V and J ends were trimmed by 3 bases and 5 bases, with 22 bases remaining between them. CDR3 in amino acids: CASSQETLQVRLTGELFF. The CDR3 DNA follows: TGTGCCAGCAGCCAGGAGACCTTACAGGTTCGCCTTACCGGGGAGCTGTTTTTT.

This chain uses TRBV19 with TRBJ1-2; D possibly corresponds to TRBD1 (6 bases). The CDR3 covers 16 residues. Deletions cut 2 bases from V and 6 bases from J, with 19 bases between. Germline V CDR1 and CDR2: LNHDA, SQIVND (reference sequence). The CDR3 bases are TGTGCCAGTAGTATATGGAAGGGGGAGAAGAGAGATGGCTACACCTTC. Its protein product is CASSIWKGEKRDGYTF.

This chain joins TRBV11-2 and TRBJ2-2; the match to TRBD1 covers 10 bases. V shed 5 bases, J shed 5 bases, and the junction held 11 bases outside the gene matches. The CDR3 runs to 17 residues. Germline loops: CDR1 SGHAT, CDR2 FQNNGV. The CDR3 DNA follows: TGTGCCAGCAGCCTTTCCCCGGGACAGGGGCCTACCGGGGAGCTGTTTTTT. This codes for CASSLSPGQGPTGELFF.

The chain recombines TRBV5-6 with TRBJ2-7; TRBD2 agrees at 13 bases. Germline CDR1 is SGHDT and CDR2 is YYEEEE. The CDR3 is 15 residues long. Unmatched junction bases numbered 6, after V lost 4 bases and J lost 5 bases. The DNA for the CDR3 is TGTGCCAGCAGCATCGGACTAGCGGGAGAGGACGAGCAGTACTTC. Translation gives CASSIGLAGEDEQYF.

This chain joins TRBV11-2 and TRBJ2-2, with 9 nucleotides matching TRBD2. Germline CDR1 SGHAT, CDR2 FQNNGV. The CDR3 runs 17 residues. V lost 4 bases to trimming and J lost 4 bases; unmatched junction nucleotides: 10. Here the CDR3 reads CASSSWGGSGSTGELFF. In nucleotides, the CDR3 is TGTGCCAGCAGCTCCTGGGGGGGTAGCGGGAGCACCGGGGAGCTGTTTTTT.

V is TRBV27 and J is TRBJ2-1, with 8 bases matching TRBD2. Trimming cost V 5 bases and J 3 bases; bases outside gene matches: 9. The germline CDR1 and CDR2 sequences are MNHEY and SMNVEV (reference sequence). This CDR3 has 16 residues. The CDR3 DNA is TGTGCCAGCAGTACCGTAGCGGGAAAGCTCTACAATGAGCAGTTCTTC. Translation: CASSTVAGKLYNEQFF.

The V gene is TRBV4-3, the J gene TRBJ2-3, with 7 nucleotides matching TRBD2. Germline V lookup: CDR1 LGHNA, CDR2 YSLEER. The CDR3 has 16 amino acids. Germline trimming cut 1 base from V and 2 bases from J; bases unmatched to any gene: 6. CDR3 amino acids: CASSQGLAVVTDTQYF. The DNA of the CDR3 is TGCGCCAGCAGCCAAGGTCTAGCGGTTGTCACAGATACGCAGTATTTT.

The table lists this clone with a few counts. The chain uses TRBV9 and TRBJ1-1, with 9 bases identical to TRBD1. Germline assignment: CDR1 SGDLS and CDR2 YYNGEE. The V gene end was trimmed by 4 bases and the J gene end by 4 bases; junction bases not matched to a gene: 8. This CDR3 is 15 amino acids long. CDR3 sequence reads: CASSPRDRDGTEAFF. The CDR3 bases are TGTGCCAGCAGCCCCAGGGACAGGGACGGCACTGAAGCTTTCTTT.

A single count supports this clone. V is TRBV13 and J is TRBJ2-3; a possible D gene is TRBD2 (6 bases). The CDR3 is made up of 14 amino acids. Per the germline V gene, CDR1 is PRHDT and CDR2 is FYEKMQ (reference sequence). V was clipped by 5 bases and J by 2 bases, with 11 bases between them. The CDR3 bases are TGTGCCAGCAGCACGGGAGTTAACACAGATACGCAGTATTTT. Encoded protein: CASSTGVNTDTQYF.

This chain connects TRBV12-5 to TRBJ2-1, with D possibly being TRBD1 (5 bases). Germline V lookup: CDR1 LGHNT, CDR2 FRNRAP. The germline V and J ends were trimmed by 5 bases and 5 bases, with 16 bases remaining between them. The CDR3 covers 15 residues. CDR3 bases: TGTGCTAGTGGTCCCGGGTCAGGGTATGACAATGAGCAGTTCTTC. Amino acids: CASGPGSGYDNEQFF.

The chain uses TRBV6-5 and TRBJ2-3; D unclear. The V gene lost 5 bases and the J gene lost 0 bases, with 6 bases spanning the gap. The germline V gene encodes CDR1 MNHEY and CDR2 SVGAGI. This CDR3 region has 13 residues. In nucleotides, the CDR3 is TGTGCCAGCAGTCGAACTAGCACAGATACGCAGTATTTT. This codes for CASSRTSTDTQYF.

In its sample, this clone was seen once. No DNA is shown, since the ends of the CDR3 on it are uncertain; the CDR3 is the one TCRdb lists. The chain recombines TRBV30 with TRBJ1-2; TRBD1, the table's D call, lacks a check against the DNA. Germline CDR1 GTSNPN, CDR2 SVGIG (reference sequence). The CDR3 spans 14 amino acids, including both terminal residues. The CDR3 here is CAWSVGAGNSDHTF.